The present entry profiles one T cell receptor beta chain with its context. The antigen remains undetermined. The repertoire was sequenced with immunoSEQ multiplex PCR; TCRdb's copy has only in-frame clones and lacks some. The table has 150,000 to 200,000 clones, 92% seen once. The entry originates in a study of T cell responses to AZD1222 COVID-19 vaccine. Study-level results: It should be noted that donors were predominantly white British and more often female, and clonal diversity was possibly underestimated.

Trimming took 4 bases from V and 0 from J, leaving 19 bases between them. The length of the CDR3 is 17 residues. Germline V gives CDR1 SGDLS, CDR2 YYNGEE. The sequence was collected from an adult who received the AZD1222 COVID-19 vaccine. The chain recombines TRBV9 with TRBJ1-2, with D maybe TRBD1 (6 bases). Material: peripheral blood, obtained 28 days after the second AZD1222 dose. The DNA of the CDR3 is TGTGCCAGCAGCCAAACCCTCGGGACAACCCCTAACTATGGCTACACCTTC. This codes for CASSQTLGTTPNYGYTF.